The sequence of this T cell receptor (beta chain) was determined in a study of persistence of HIV-infected CD4 T cells (dated by TCRdb to the early 2020s). Regarding the complete study: Participants had been on suppressive ART for a median of 8 years. The study isolated CMV- and HIV-1 Gag-responding CD4+ T cells from ART-treated individuals to examine antigen-driven clonal expansion of HIV-1-infected cells. In the cross-participant TCR cluster analysis, about 8 participants were included for CMV and 7 participants were included for Gag. The clonality of all cells in each sorted population was assessed by TCRbeta sequencing, whereas the clonality of infected cells was assessed by proviral sequencing. Peripheral blood samples of up to roughly 180 mL were collected at multiple time points, except for a couple of participants, who underwent leukapheresis at a single time point.

The immunoSEQ hsTCRB assay version 4 in survey mode was used to sequence TCRbeta repertoires from genomic DNA. Genomic DNA was diluted to 8.5 to 10 ng/uL, and up to 1 ug per sample was used for TCRbeta sequencing. Processing in the source paper ran as follows. TCRbeta data analysis was done in ImmunoSeq Analyzer 3.0, and diversity was calculated on productive nucleotide rearrangements. The improved Chao index was used to estimate lower-bound TCR diversity, and the Gini coefficient was used to estimate clonality using the Immunarch R package. Nucleotide rearrangements that differed but encoded the same CDR3beta amino acid sequence were counted as separate clonotypes. Differential abundance analysis found TCRbeta sequences that were significantly enriched in antigen-responding cells compared with anti-CD3/anti-CD28-activated cells. GLIPH2 grouped TCRs by predicted peptide-MHC specificity, both within each participant and across combined participant data sets. TCRdb carries this immuneACCESS record with in-frame sequences only. Its versions omit some clonotypes, under half of them owing to an unresolved V gene in the studies checked, with the rest unexplained. V, J and clone size are taken as reported in that table, and D and trimming were inferred from the DNA itself. This sample is represented by fewer than 15,000 clones; approximately 68% of them were singletons. 6.9% of the sample goes to the ten largest clones.

A word on this clone: Its antigen is currently not known. No quality values exist for individual bases; no much larger clone is one base distant.

Overall results and qualifications from the work: Only a small number of individuals took part in the study, and the range of antigens tested was limited. Within the same sorted populations, TCR oligoclonality correlated with proviral oligoclonality. Antigen-responding cells were enriched for degenerate expanded CDR3beta sequences, which suggests convergent selection of CD4+ responses to CMV and Gag. Significantly lower TCRbeta richness was observed in CMV- and Gag-responding cells than in anti-CD3/anti-CD28-responding cells, and higher oligoclonality was observed in CMV-responding cells than in CD3/CD28-stimulated and Gag-responding cells. Bulk TCR analyses could not be restricted to the rare CMV-responding cells that actually carried HIV-1 proviruses.

In the germline V gene, CDR1 corresponds to SNHLY and CDR2 to FYNNEI. V is shortened by 6 bases, J by 5 bases, and the region joining them spans 10 bases. From its cysteine to its phenylalanine, the CDR3 spans 13 amino acids. Of the read, only the CDR3 DNA is kept; its 39 bases are in frame from base 1. The treatment or condition label, read with the paper, signifies: suppressive antiretroviral therapy. A pool of overlapping HIV-1 Gag 15-mer peptides, at 0.75 to 1 ug per peptide per mL, was used to stimulate the cells. CD4+ T cells that responded were sorted based on upregulation of both CD40 ligand and CD69. HIV-1-infected adults in whom suppressive ART had been started during chronic infection were enrolled as participants. Plasma HIV-1 RNA had been undetectable (below 50 copies/mL) in participants for at least 4 years. To be included, participants needed a CD4+ T cell count above 400 cells/uL and a positive CMV serology. Before stimulation, PBMCs were isolated using density centrifugation and depleted of CD8+ T cells. Stimulation of CD8-depleted PBMCs was carried out for around 19 hours with anti-CD28/CD49d costimulation, CD40-blocking antibody and enfuvirtide, to prevent new infections. Cell sorting was done on a Beckman Coulter MoFlo Legacy or XDP sorter, and dead cells were excluded with propidium iodide. The QIAamp DNA Mini Kit was used for genomic DNA extraction from samples above one million cells, and the Quick-DNA Microprep Kit was used otherwise.

This material consisted of CD4+ T cells sorted from PBMCs after roughly 18-hour stimulation, taken from a patient who received antiretroviral therapy. What the cell subset or site label conveys for this sample: CD40L+CD69+ CD4 T cells responding to HIV-1 Gag peptides. The source is an adult man with HIV who was CMV-seropositive. The sequence links TRBV2 to TRBJ2-2, and possibly TRBD2, on 5 matching bases. The DNA sequence is TGTGCCAGCAGCAGCGGACGTACCGGGGAGCTGTTTTTT. Translated, it gives CASSSGRTGELFF.